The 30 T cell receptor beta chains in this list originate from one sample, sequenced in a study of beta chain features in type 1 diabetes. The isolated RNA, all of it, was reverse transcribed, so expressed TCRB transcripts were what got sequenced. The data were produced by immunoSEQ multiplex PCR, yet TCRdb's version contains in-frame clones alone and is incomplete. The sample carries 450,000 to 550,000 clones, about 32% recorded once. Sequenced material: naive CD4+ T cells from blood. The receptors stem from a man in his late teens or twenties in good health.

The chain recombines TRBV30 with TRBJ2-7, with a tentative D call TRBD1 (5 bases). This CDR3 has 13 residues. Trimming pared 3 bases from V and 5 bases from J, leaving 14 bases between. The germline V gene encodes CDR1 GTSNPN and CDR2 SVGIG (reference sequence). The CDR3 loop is CAWRSQVYDEQYF. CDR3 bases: TGTGCCTGGAGGTCACAGGTGTACGACGAGCAGTACTTC.

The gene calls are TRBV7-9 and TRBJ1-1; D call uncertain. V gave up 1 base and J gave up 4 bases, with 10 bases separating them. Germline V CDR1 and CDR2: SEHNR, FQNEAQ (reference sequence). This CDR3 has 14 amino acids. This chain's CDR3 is CASSLVMDSTEAFF. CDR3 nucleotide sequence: TGTGCCAGCAGCTTAGTCATGGATAGCACTGAAGCTTTCTTT.

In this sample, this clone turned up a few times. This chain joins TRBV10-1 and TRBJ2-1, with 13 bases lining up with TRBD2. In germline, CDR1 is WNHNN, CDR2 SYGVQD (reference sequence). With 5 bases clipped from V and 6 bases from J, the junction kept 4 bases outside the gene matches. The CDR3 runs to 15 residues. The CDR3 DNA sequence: TGCGCCAGCAGTCGGACTAGCGGGAGATCCAATGAGCAGTTCTTC. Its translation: CASSRTSGRSNEQFF.

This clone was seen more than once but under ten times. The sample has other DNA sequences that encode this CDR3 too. In DNA form, the CDR3 reads TGCAGCGGTCGGGACAGTTACGAGCAGTACTTC. Translated: CSGRDSYEQYF. The chain couples TRBV29-1 to TRBJ2-7, with 7 positions matching TRBD1. The CDR3 loop spans 11 amino acids. V lost 7 bases to trimming and J lost 4 bases; unmatched junction nucleotides: 4. The germline V gene encodes CDR1 SQVTM and CDR2 ANQGSEA.

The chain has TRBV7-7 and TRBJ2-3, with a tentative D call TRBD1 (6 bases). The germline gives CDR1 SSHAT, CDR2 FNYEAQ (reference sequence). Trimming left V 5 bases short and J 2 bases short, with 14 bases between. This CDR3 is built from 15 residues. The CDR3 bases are TGTGCCAGCAGCGCCACAGGGAGCAACACAGATACGCAGTATTTT. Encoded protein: CASSATGSNTDTQYF.

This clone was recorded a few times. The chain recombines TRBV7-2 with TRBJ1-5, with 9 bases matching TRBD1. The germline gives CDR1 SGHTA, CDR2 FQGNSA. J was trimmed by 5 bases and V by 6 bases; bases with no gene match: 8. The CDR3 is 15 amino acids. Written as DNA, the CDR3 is TGTGCCAGCAGTACCACAGGGGGCCCCTATCAGCCCCAGCATTTT. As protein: CASSTTGGPYQPQHF.

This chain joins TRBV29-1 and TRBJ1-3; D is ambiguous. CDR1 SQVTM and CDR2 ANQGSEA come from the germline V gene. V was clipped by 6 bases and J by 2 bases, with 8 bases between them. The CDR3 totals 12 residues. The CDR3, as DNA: TGCAGCGTGCTCGAGGCTGGAAACACCATATATTTT. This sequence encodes CSVLEAGNTIYF.

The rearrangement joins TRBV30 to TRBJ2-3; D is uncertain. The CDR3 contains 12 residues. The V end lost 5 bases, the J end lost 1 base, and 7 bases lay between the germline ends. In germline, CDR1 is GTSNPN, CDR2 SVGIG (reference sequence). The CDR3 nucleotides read TGTGCCTGGGAGGCAGGCACAGATACGCAGTATTTT. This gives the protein CAWEAGTDTQYF. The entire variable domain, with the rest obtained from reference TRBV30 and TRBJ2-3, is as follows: SQTIHQWPATLVQPVGSPLSLECTVEGTSNPNLYWYRQAAGRGLQLLFYSVGIGQISSEVPQNLSASRPQDRQFILSSKKLLLSDSGFYLCAWEAGTDTQYFGPGTRLTVL.

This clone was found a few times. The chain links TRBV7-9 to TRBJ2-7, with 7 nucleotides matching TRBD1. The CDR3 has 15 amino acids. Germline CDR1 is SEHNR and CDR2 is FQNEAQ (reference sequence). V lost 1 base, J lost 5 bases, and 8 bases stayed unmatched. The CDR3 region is CASSLGDREYNEQYF. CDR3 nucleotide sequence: TGTGCCAGCAGCTTAGGAGACAGGGAGTACAACGAGCAGTACTTC.

In DNA, the CDR3 is TGTGCCAGCAGCCTGTTAGGGCCAGTGGGAGAGCAGTACTTC. Translating gives CASSLLGPVGEQYF. The V call is TRBV7-9, the J call TRBJ2-7; no firm D call. Germline V CDR1 and CDR2: SEHNR, FQNEAQ (reference sequence). V lost 5 bases and J lost 7, with 18 bases in between. This CDR3 is 14 amino acids long.

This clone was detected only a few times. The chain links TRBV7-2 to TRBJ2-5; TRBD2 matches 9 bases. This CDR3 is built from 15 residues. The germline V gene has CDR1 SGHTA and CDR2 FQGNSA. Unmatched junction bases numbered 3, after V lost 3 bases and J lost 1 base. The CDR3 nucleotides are TGTGCCAGCAGCTTTGGCGGGAGGGGCCAAGAGACCCAGTACTTC. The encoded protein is CASSFGGRGQETQYF.

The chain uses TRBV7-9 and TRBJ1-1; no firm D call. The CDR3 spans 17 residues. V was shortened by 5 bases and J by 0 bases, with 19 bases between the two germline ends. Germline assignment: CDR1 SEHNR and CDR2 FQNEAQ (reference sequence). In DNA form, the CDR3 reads TGTGCCAGCAGCCTGACATTAACGACCGAGATGAACACTGAAGCTTTCTTT. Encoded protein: CASSLTLTTEMNTEAFF.

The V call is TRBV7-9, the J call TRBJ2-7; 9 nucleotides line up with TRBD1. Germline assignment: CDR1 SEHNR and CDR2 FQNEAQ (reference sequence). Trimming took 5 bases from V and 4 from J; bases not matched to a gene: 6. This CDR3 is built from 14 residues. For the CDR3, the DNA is TGTGCCAGCAGCCCTCGACAGGGGGAATACGAGCAGTACTTC. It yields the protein CASSPRQGEYEQYF.

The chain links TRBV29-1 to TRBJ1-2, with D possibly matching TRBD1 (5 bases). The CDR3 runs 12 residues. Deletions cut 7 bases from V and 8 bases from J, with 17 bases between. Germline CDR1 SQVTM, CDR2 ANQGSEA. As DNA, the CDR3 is TGCAGCGCAACCGGGACGATTTTAGGCTACACCTTC. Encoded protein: CSATGTILGYTF.

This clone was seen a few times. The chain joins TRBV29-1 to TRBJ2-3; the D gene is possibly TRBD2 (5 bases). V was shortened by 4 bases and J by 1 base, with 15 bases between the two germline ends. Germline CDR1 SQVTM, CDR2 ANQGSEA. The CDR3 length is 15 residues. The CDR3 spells CSVAGYPGGTDTQYF. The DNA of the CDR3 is TGCAGCGTTGCGGGGTATCCTGGGGGCACAGATACGCAGTATTTT.

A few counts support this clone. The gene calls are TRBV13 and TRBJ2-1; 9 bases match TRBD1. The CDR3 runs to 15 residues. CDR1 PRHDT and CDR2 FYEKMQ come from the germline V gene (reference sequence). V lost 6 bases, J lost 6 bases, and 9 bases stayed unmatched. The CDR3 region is CASSYRQGDLNEQFF. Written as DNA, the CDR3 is TGTGCCAGCAGTTACCGACAGGGGGATCTCAATGAGCAGTTCTTC.

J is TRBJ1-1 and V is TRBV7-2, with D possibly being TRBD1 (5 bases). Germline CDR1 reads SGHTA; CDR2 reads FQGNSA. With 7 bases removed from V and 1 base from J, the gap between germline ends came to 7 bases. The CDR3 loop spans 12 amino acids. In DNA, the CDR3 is TGTGCCAGCAACAGGAAGAACACTGAAGCTTTCTTT. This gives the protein CASNRKNTEAFF.

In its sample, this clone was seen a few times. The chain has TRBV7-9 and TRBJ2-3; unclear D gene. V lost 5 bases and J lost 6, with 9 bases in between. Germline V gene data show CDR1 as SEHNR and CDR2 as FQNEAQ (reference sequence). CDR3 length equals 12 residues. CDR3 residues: CASSATSDTQYF. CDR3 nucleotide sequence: TGTGCCAGCAGCGCTACATCCGATACGCAGTATTTT.

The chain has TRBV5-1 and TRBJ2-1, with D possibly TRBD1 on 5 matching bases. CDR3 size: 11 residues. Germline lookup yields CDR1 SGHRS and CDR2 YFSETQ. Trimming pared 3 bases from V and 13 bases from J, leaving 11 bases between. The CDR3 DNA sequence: TGCGCCAGCAGCTCGGGTACAGGACAGTTCTTC. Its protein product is CASSSGTGQFF.

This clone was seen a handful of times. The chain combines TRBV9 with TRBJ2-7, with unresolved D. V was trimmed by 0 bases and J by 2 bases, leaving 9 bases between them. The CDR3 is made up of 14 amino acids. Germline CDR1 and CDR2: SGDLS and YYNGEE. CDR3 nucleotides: TGTGCCAGCAGCGTAGGTGGGTTCACCTACGAGCAGTACTTC. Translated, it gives CASSVGGFTYEQYF. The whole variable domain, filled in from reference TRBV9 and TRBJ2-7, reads DSGVTQTPKHLITATGQRVTLRCSPRSGDLSVYWYQQSLDQGLQFLIQYYNGEERAKGNILERFSAQQFPDLHSELNLSSLELGDSALYFCASSVGGFTYEQYFGPGTRLTVT.

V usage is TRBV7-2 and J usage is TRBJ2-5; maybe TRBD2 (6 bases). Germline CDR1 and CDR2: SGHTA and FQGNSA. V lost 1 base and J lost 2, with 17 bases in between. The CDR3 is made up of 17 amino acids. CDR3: CASSLGRGGRRQETQYF. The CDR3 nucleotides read TGTGCCAGCAGCTTAGGTCGAGGTGGGAGGAGGCAAGAGACCCAGTACTTC.

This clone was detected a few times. The chain's CDR3 is CASSLVAGSDTQYF. The CDR3 region has the DNA TGCGCCAGCAGCTTGGTCGCAGGCTCAGATACGCAGTATTTT. The chain recombines TRBV5-1 with TRBJ2-3, with D unresolved. Germline V CDR1 and CDR2: SGHRS, YFSETQ. Trimming took 0 bases from V and 4 from J, leaving 9 bases between them. The length of the CDR3 is 14 residues.

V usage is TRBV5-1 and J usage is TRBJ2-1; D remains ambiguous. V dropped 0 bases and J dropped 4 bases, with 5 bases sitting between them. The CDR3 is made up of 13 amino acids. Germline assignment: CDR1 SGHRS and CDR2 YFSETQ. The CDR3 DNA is TGCGCCAGCAGCTTGGCTAATTACAATGAGCAGTTCTTC. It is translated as CASSLANYNEQFF. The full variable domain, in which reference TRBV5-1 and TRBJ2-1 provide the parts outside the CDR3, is KAGVTQTPRYLIKTRGQQVTLSCSPISGHRSVSWYQQTPGQGLQFLFEYFSETQRNKGNFPGRFSGRQFSNSRSEMNVSTLELGDSALYLCASSLANYNEQFFGPGTRLTVL.

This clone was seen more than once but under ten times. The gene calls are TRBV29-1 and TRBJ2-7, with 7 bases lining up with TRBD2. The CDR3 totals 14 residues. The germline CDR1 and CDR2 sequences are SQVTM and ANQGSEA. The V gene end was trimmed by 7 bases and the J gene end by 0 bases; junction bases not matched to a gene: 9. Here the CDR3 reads CSATSRDYSYEQYF. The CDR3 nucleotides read TGCAGCGCTACCTCCCGGGACTACTCCTACGAGCAGTACTTC.

The CDR3 loop reads CATSRDRDRAGGYTF. The CDR3 nucleotides are TGTGCCACCAGCAGAGATCGGGACAGGGCTGGTGGCTACACCTTC. The rearrangement links TRBV15 to TRBJ1-2; 9 bases match TRBD1. Trimming at V came to 0 bases and at J to 7 bases, leaving 6 bases not matched to a gene. Germline V gene sequence: CDR1 LNHNV, CDR2 YYDKDF (reference sequence). The CDR3 loop spans 15 amino acids.

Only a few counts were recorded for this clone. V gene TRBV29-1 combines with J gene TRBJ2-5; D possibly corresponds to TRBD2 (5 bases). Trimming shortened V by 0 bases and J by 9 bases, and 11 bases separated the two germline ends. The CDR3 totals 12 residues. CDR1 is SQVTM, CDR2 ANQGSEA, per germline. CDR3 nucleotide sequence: TGCAGCGTTGAAGAACCCGGGGTCCCCCAGTACTTC. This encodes CSVEEPGVPQYF.

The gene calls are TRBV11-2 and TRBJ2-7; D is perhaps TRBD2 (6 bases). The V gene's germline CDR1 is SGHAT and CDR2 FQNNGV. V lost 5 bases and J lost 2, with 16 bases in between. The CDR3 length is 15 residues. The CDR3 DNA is TGTGCCAGCAGCCCCCGGGGGACCATCACCTACGAGCAGTACTTC. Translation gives CASSPRGTITYEQYF.

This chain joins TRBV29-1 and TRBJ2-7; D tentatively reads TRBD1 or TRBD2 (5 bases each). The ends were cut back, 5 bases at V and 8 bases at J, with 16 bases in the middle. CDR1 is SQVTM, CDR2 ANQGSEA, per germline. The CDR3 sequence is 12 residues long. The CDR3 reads CSVSGSFGQQYF. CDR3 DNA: TGCAGCGTTTCAGGGAGCTTCGGACAGCAGTACTTC.

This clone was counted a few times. The CDR3 spells CASTGLNQPQHF. The DNA for the CDR3 is TGTGCCAGCACGGGGCTAAATCAGCCCCAGCATTTT. The chain has TRBV28 and TRBJ1-5; a weak D match, TRBD1 (5 bases). Germline assignment: CDR1 MDHEN and CDR2 SYDVKM. This CDR3 has 12 residues. Trimming removed 7 bases from V and 4 bases from J, with 8 bases in between.

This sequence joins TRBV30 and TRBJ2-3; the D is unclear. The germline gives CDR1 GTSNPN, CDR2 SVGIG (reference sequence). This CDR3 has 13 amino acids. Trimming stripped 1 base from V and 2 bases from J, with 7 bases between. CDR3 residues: CAWSAPFTDTQYF. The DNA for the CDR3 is TGTGCCTGGAGTGCTCCCTTCACAGATACGCAGTATTTT.